This T cell receptor (beta chain) was obtained from a study of T cell repertoires in cytomegalovirus infection. About the study: CMV infection plus the matching HLA type was flagged by public TCR beta signatures. Study results and caveats: Ex vivo, HLA-C-restricted CMV-specific TCR beta clonotypes prevailed over the rest of the response.

CDR3 length equals 13 residues. Unmatched junction bases numbered 9, after V lost 6 bases and J lost 7 bases. Germline CDR1 and CDR2: LNHDA and SQIVND (reference sequence). TCRdb re-called the reads with MiXCR, one entry per CDR3 protein. The sample carries under 850,000 distinct CDR3 sequences, under 40% recorded once. Regarding this clonotype: Antigen specificity is unknown.

The sequenced sample consisted of PBMCs. This chain joins TRBV19 and TRBJ2-7; 7 bases fit TRBD1. The origin of this receptor is a human donor in good health (CMV status not recorded). Some clones in this sample may be carry-over from other donors' samples. In nucleotides, the CDR3 is TGTGCCAGTAGCTCACGGACAGGAGGAGAGCAGTACTTC. Protein: CASSSRTGGEQYF.